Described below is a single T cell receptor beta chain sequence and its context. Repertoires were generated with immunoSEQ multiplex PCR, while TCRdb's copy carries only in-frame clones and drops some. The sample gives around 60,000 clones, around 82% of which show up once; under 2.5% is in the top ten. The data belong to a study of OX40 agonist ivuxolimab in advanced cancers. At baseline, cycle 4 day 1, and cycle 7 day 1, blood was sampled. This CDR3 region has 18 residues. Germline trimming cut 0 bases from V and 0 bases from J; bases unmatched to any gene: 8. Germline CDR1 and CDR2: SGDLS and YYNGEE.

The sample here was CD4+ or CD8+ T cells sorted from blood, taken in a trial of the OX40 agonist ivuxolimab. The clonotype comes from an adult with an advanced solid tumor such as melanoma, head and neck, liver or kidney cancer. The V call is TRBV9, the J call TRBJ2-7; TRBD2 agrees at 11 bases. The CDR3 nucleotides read TGTGCCAGCAGCGTAGGTTTCCTAGCGGGAGGAAGCTCCTACGAGCAGTACTTC. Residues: CASSVGFLAGGSSYEQYF. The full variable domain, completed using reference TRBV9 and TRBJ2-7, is DSGVTQTPKHLITATGQRVTLRCSPRSGDLSVYWYQQSLDQGLQFLIQYYNGEERAKGNILERFSAQQFPDLHSELNLSSLELGDSALYFCASSVGFLAGGSSYEQYFGPGTRLTVT.